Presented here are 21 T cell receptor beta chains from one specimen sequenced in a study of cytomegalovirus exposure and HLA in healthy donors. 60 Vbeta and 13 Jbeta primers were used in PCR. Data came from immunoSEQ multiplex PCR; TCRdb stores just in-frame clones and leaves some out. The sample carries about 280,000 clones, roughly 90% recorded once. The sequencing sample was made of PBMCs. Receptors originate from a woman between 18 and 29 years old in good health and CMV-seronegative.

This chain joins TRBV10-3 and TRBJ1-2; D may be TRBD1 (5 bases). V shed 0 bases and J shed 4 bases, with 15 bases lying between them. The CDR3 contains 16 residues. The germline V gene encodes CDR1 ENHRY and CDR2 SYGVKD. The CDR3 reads CAISESNLRGGYGYTF. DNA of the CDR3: TGTGCCATCAGTGAGTCCAATTTGCGGGGCGGCTATGGCTACACCTTC.

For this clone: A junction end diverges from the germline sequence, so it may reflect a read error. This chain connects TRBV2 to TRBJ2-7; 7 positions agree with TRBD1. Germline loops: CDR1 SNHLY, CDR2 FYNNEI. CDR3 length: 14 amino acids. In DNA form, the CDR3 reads TGTGCCAGCAGTCGGCGACAGGGCTCCCACGAGCAGTACTTC. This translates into CASSRRQGSHEQYF.

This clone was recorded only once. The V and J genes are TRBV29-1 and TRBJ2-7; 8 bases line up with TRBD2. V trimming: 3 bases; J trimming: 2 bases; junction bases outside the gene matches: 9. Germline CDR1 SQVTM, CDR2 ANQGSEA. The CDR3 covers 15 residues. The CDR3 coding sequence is TGCAGCGTTGATGGGGTGGCGGGGGGTACCTACGAGCAGTACTTC. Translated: CSVDGVAGGTYEQYF.

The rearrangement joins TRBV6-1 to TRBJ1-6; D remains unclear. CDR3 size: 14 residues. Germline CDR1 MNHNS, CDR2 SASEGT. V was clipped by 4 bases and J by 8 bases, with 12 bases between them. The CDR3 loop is CASSGEPMDSPLHF. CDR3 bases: TGTGCCAGCAGTGGCGAGCCCATGGATTCACCCCTCCACTTT.

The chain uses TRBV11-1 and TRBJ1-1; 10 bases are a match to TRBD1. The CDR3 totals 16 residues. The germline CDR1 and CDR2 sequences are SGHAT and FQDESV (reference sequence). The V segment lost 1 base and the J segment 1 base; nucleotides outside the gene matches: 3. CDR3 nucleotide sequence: TGTGCCAGCAGCTTAGTGGACAGGGGGGCGAACACTGAAGCTTTCTTT. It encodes CASSLVDRGANTEAFF. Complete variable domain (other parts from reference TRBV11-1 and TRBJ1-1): EAEVAQSPRYKITEKSQAVAFWCDPISGHATLYWYRQILGQGPELLVQFQDESVVDDSQLPKDRFSAERLKGVDSTLKIQPAELGDSAMYLCASSLVDRGANTEAFFGQGTRLTVV.

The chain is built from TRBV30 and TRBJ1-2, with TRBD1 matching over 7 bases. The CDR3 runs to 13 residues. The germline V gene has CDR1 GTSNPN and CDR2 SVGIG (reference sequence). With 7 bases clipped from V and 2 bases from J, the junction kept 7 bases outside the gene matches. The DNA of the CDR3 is TGTGCCTCCCCGGACAGGCGGAACTATGGCTACACCTTC. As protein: CASPDRRNYGYTF.

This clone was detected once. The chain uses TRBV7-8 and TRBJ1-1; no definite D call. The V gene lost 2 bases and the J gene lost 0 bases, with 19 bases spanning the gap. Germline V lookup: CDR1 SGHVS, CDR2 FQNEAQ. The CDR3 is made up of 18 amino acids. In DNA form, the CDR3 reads TGTGCCAGCAGCTTACTGGGTCGGGTGGTAAACTTGAACACTGAAGCTTTCTTT. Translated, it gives CASSLLGRVVNLNTEAFF.

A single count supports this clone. The CDR3 DNA reads TGTGCCAGCAGCTTAGTAGCTAGCTCCTACAATGAGCAGTTCTTC. Its protein product is CASSLVASSYNEQFF. The chain combines TRBV7-2 with TRBJ2-1; no clear D. Between the trimmed V and J ends, which lost 1 base and 0 bases, there was a span of 7 bases. The V gene's germline CDR1 is SGHTA and CDR2 FQGNSA. The CDR3 runs to 15 residues.

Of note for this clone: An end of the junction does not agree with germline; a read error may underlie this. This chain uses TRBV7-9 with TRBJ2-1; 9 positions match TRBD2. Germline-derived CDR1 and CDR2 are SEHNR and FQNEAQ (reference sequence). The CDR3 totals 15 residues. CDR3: CSSSPWTSVYNEQFF. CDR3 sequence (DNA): TGTTCCAGCAGCCCCTGGACTAGCGTCTACAATGAGCAGTTCTTC.

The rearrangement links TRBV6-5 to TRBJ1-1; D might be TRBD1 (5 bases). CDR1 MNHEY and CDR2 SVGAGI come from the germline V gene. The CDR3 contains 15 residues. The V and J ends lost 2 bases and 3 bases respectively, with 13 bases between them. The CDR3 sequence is CASSYGIGAHTEAFF. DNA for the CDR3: TGTGCCAGCAGTTACGGTATTGGGGCCCACACTGAAGCTTTCTTT.

The CDR3 sequence is CASSYGQGLNTEAFF. The DNA for the CDR3 is TGTGCCAGCAGTTACGGACAGGGGCTGAACACTGAAGCTTTCTTT. This chain uses TRBV6-6 with TRBJ1-1; 9 bases fit TRBD1. The J segment lost 0 bases and the V segment lost 2 bases, leaving 1 base of the junction unmatched. Germline assignment: CDR1 MNHNY and CDR2 SVGAGI (reference sequence). This CDR3 comprises 15 residues.

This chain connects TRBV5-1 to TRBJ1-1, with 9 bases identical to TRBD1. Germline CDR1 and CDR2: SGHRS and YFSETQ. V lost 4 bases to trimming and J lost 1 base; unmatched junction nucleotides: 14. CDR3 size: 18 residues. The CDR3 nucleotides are TGCGCCAGCAGCGAACGGACAGGGGATTATAGGAGGAACACTGAAGCTTTCTTT. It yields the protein CASSERTGDYRRNTEAFF.

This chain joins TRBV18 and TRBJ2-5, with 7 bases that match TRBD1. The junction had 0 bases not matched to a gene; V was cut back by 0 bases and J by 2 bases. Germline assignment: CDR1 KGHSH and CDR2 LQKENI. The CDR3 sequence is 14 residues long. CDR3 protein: CASSPPGQQETQYF. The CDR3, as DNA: TGTGCCAGCTCACCACCGGGACAGCAAGAGACCCAGTACTTC.

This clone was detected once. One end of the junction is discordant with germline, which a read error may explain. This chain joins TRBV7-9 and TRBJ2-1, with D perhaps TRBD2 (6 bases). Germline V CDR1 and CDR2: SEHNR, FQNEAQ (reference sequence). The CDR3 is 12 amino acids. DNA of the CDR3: TGTTCCAGCAGGGAGGAGAGGAATGAGCAGTTCTTC. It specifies CSSREERNEQFF.

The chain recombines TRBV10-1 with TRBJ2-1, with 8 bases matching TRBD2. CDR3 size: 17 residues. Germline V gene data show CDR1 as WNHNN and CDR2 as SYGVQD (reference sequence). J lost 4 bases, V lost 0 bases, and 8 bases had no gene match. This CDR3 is CASSESSGAGGYNEQFF. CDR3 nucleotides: TGCGCCAGCAGTGAGTCCTCGGGTGCGGGGGGTTACAATGAGCAGTTCTTC.

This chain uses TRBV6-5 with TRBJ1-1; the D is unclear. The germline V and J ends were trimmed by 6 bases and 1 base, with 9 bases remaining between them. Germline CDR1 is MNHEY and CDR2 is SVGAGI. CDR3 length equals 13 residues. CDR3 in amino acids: CASRLYGNTEAFF. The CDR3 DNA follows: TGTGCCAGCAGATTATACGGGAACACTGAAGCTTTCTTT.

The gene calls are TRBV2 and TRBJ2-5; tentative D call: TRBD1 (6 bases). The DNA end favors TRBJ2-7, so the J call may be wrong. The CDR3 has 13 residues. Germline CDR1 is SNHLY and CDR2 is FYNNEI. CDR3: CASSLLQGNEQYF. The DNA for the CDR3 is TGTGCCAGCAGTTTGTTACAGGGTAACGAGCAGTACTTC.

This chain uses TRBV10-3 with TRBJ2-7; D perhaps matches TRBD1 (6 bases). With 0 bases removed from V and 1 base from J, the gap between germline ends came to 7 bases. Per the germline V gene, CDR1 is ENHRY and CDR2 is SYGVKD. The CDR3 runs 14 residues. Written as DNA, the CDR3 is TGTGCCATCAGTGAGTCCACAGGGTCCTACGAGCAGTACTTC. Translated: CAISESTGSYEQYF.

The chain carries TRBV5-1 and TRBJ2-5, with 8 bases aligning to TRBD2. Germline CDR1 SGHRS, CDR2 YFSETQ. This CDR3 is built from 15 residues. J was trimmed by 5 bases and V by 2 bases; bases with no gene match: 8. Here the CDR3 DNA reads TGCGCCAGCAGCTTATCGAGCGGGGGAAGGGAGACCCAGTACTTC. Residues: CASSLSSGGRETQYF.

The CDR3 nucleotides are TGTGCCAGCAGCTTAGATGGCAGATTCTACGAGCAGTACTTC. Residues: CASSLDGRFYEQYF. The chain is built from TRBV11-2 and TRBJ2-7; D not certain. V was shortened by 0 bases and J by 3 bases, with 9 bases between the two germline ends. Germline V gives CDR1 SGHAT, CDR2 FQNNGV. The CDR3 covers 14 residues.

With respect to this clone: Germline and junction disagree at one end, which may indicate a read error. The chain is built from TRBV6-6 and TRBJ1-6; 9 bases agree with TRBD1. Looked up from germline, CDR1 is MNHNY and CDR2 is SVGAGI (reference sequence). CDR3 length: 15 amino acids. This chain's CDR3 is CASRDPGQGNPPLHF. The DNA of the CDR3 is TGTGCCAGCAGGGATCCGGGACAGGGTAATCCACCCCTCCACTTT.